The rows below give T cell receptor beta chains drawn from one sample of a study of T cells in Graves' hyperthyroidism and ophthalmopathy. TCRdb passed the multiplex PCR reads through MiXCR, listing each CDR3 protein once. The data hold around 540,000 distinct CDR3 sequences, with roughly 50% observed a single time. The sequenced sample was peripheral blood or thyroid tissue (not recorded which). The origin of the receptors is a woman aged 18-35 years with Graves' hyperthyroidism. CDR3s include the opening cysteine and the closing phenylalanine or tryptophan.

TRBV10-3	14	CATKRLAGVNEQYF
TRBV5-1	14	CASGGGLATGELFF
TRBV29-1	12	CSSRDGQYEQYF
TRBV5-1	16	CASSLANGPNTGELFF
TRBV15	14	CATSRDSGPETQYF
TRBV20-1	13	CSAAGDTNEKLFF
TRBV7-6	14	CASSPLGDRGPQYF
TRBV7-9	14	CASSWGQGEDGYTF
TRBV7-9	13	CASSLAEAGEAFF
TRBV29-1	14	CSVRAGGNETEAFF
TRBV20-1	16	CSARRGAQAGNQPQHF
TRBV7-4	14	CASRFGDGNQPQHF
TRBV2	11	CASNQAGEQYF
TRBV29-1	12	CSAWGDNEKLFF
TRBV19	12	CASNPGGWTQYF
TRBV11-3	17	CASSQDLVAGAGETQYF
TRBV19	14	CASRGHGISYEQYF